Below, 25 T cell receptor beta chains from the same sample are listed, as sequenced in a study of T cell responses to AZD1222 COVID-19 vaccine. Using immunoSEQ multiplex PCR, the repertoire was profiled, and TCRdb retains in-frame clones only, with some absent. The table has around 130,000 clones, around 94% seen once. The sample here was peripheral blood, taken on day 0 of AZD1222 vaccination. These receptors came from an adult in good health.

V usage is TRBV11-2 and J usage is TRBJ1-1; TRBD1 matches at 9 bases. The J segment lost 12 bases and the V segment lost 0 bases, leaving 8 bases of the junction unmatched. The CDR3 is 14 amino acids. From germline, CDR1 is SGHAT and CDR2 FQNNGV. The CDR3 region is CASSLDGGQGWTFF. In DNA form, the CDR3 reads TGTGCCAGCAGCTTAGATGGGGGACAGGGTTGGACTTTCTTT. The full variable domain, in which reference TRBV11-2 and TRBJ1-1 provide the parts outside the CDR3, is EAGVAQSPRYKIIEKRQSVAFWCNPISGHATLYWYQQILGQGPKLLIQFQNNGVVDDSQLPKDRFSAERLKGVDSTLKIQPAKLEDSAVYLCASSLDGGQGWTFFGQGTRLTVV.

In nucleotides, the CDR3 is TGTGCCAGTAGTATAGATCTATTTGGGTTATCGAGGTTTAACACAGATACGCAGTATTTT. This codes for CASSIDLFGLSRFNTDTQYF. The rearrangement joins TRBV19 to TRBJ2-3, with D hard to call. The length of the CDR3 is 20 residues. The germline CDR1 and CDR2 sequences are LNHDA and SQIVND (reference sequence). V lost 0 bases and J 2 bases, leaving 24 bases between the germline ends.

This chain joins TRBV3-1 (or the pseudogene TRBV3-2) and TRBJ1-4; D perhaps matches TRBD1 (5 bases). The V end was cut by 0 bases, the J end by 2 bases, with 7 bases between. The germline V gene has CDR1 LGHDT and CDR2 YNNKEL (reference sequence). The CDR3 consists of 15 residues. The CDR3 spells CASSQDEGTNEKLFF. In DNA form, the CDR3 reads TGTGCCAGCAGCCAAGATGAGGGGACTAATGAAAAACTGTTTTTT.

The chain has TRBV18 and TRBJ2-7, with 9 bases that match TRBD2. Germline CDR1 KGHSH, CDR2 LQKENI. V was pared by 1 base and J by 3 bases, with 4 bases of the junction left unmatched. CDR3 length: 15 residues. CDR3 nucleotide sequence: TGTGCCAGCTCACCACGGGTAGCGGGAGACTACGAGCAGTACTTC. Protein sequence: CASSPRVAGDYEQYF.

This clone occurred once. In nucleotides, the CDR3 is TGTGCCAGCAGCTTAGGCGGACAGGGAAGCAATGAGCAGTTCTTC. Protein: CASSLGGQGSNEQFF. V usage is TRBV7-6 and J usage is TRBJ2-1, with 8 nucleotides matching TRBD1. The CDR3 covers 15 residues. Germline V gene lookup returns CDR1 SGHVS and CDR2 FNYEAQ. V lost 1 base to trimming and J lost 6 bases; unmatched junction nucleotides: 5.

The chain combines TRBV9 with TRBJ2-5; TRBD1 might be the D (5 bases). With 4 bases removed from V and 5 bases from J, the gap between germline ends came to 15 bases. The V gene's germline CDR1 is SGDLS and CDR2 YYNGEE. The CDR3 is 14 amino acids. CDR3 loop: CASSPRGAEETQYF. CDR3 coding DNA: TGTGCCAGCAGCCCCCGTGGGGCGGAGGAGACCCAGTACTTC. The full variable domain, with the rest looked up from reference TRBV9 and TRBJ2-5, is DSGVTQTPKHLITATGQRVTLRCSPRSGDLSVYWYQQSLDQGLQFLIQYYNGEERAKGNILERFSAQQFPDLHSELNLSSLELGDSALYFCASSPRGAEETQYFGPGTRLLVL.

The chain carries TRBV7-9 and TRBJ2-1; unclear D gene. Germline V gene sequence: CDR1 SEHNR, CDR2 FQNEAQ (reference sequence). The V and J ends lost 5 bases and 5 bases respectively, with 7 bases between them. The CDR3 totals 12 residues. The DNA of the CDR3 is TGTGCCAGCAGCCAGCAGCACAATGAGCAGTTCTTC. As protein: CASSQQHNEQFF.

As to this clone: Other DNA sequences in this sample translate to the same CDR3. V is TRBV27 and J is TRBJ2-3, with D uncertain. CDR3 length equals 12 residues. V was cut by 2 bases and J by 3 bases, with 3 bases left in between. Germline CDR1 and CDR2: MNHEY and SMNVEV (reference sequence). CDR3 residues: CASSLGTDTQYF. The CDR3 coding sequence is TGTGCCAGCAGTTTAGGGACAGATACGCAGTATTTT.

V gene TRBV28 combines with J gene TRBJ1-6; D gene ambiguous. V was clipped by 8 bases and J by 5 bases, with 4 bases between them. Germline V CDR1 and CDR2: MDHEN, SYDVKM. This CDR3 has 11 amino acids. CDR3: CASGDNSPLHF. The CDR3 bases are TGTGCCAGCGGAGATAATTCACCCCTCCACTTT.

The rearrangement links TRBV3-1 (or the pseudogene TRBV3-2) to TRBJ2-6, with no clear D. The length of the CDR3 is 16 residues. V gave up 0 bases and J gave up 0 bases, with 6 bases separating them. CDR1 LGHDT and CDR2 YNNKEL come from the germline V gene (reference sequence). CDR3 DNA sequence: TGTGCCAGCAGCCAAGAGGCTTACTCTGGGGCCAACGTCCTGACTTTC. This codes for CASSQEAYSGANVLTF.

The chain links TRBV18 to TRBJ2-4; maybe TRBD2 (6 bases). Germline CDR1 is KGHSH and CDR2 is LQKENI. This CDR3 spans 16 amino acids. V was clipped by 0 bases and J by 5 bases, with 14 bases between them. This CDR3 is CASSPPGGNVQNIQYF. The CDR3 DNA is TGTGCCAGCTCACCACCGGGGGGTAACGTCCAAAACATTCAGTACTTC.

The V and J genes are TRBV3-1 (or the pseudogene TRBV3-2) and TRBJ2-1; TRBD1 matches 9 bases. This CDR3 spans 16 amino acids. Trimming removed 3 bases from V and 12 bases from J; junction bases left unmatched: 15. Germline-derived CDR1 and CDR2 are LGHDT and YNNKEL (reference sequence). The DNA for the CDR3 is TGTGCCAGCAGCCATTCTGAAGGGACAGGGTTAACTACGCAGTTCTTC. Its protein is CASSHSEGTGLTTQFF.

The CDR3 nucleotides are TGTGCCACCAGTGATCAGACCACGGCGCACGGCTACACCTTC. This translates into CATSDQTTAHGYTF. The rearrangement joins TRBV24-1 to TRBJ1-2, with D hard to call. The CDR3 is made up of 14 amino acids. V shed 3 bases and J shed 8 bases, with 15 bases lying between them. The germline V gene has CDR1 KGHDR and CDR2 SFDVKD.

The chain employs TRBV7-8 and TRBJ1-3; the match to TRBD1 covers 8 bases. Germline V gene lookup returns CDR1 SGHVS and CDR2 FQNEAQ. Trimming cost V 5 bases and J 0 bases; bases outside gene matches: 6. CDR3 length: 16 residues. The CDR3 region has the DNA TGTGCCAGCAGCCCCCGGACAGGGCCCTCTGGAAACACCATATATTTT. Protein: CASSPRTGPSGNTIYF.

This rearrangement joins TRBV12-3 or TRBV12-4 to TRBJ2-7; D unresolved. V lost 2 bases and J lost 8, with 13 bases in between. This CDR3 is built from 13 residues. CDR3 nucleotides: TGTGCCAGCAGTTTAAACTGGCACTCCCAGCAGTACTTC. This encodes CASSLNWHSQQYF.

J is TRBJ2-3 and V is TRBV19, with D hard to call. Germline CDR1 and CDR2: LNHDA and SQIVND (reference sequence). Trimming pared 3 bases from V and 2 bases from J, leaving 12 bases between. This CDR3 contains 15 residues. CDR3 DNA: TGTGCCAGTAGTATCAGGCCTTCCGACACAGATACGCAGTATTTT. Translating gives CASSIRPSDTDTQYF.

The chain joins TRBV7-8 to TRBJ1-5, with D tentatively TRBD1 (6 bases). Germline V lookup: CDR1 SGHVS, CDR2 FQNEAQ. CDR3 length equals 13 residues. Trimming stripped 4 bases from V and 5 bases from J, with 9 bases between. The CDR3 sequence: CASSSQGYQPQHF. DNA of the CDR3: TGTGCCAGCAGCTCCCAGGGGTATCAGCCCCAGCATTTT.

The V call is TRBV5-4, the J call TRBJ2-7, with 8 positions matching TRBD2. This CDR3 has 16 residues. Germline CDR1 reads SGHNT; CDR2 reads YYREEE (reference sequence). The V gene end was trimmed by 3 bases and the J gene end by 3 bases; junction bases not matched to a gene: 11. The chain's CDR3 is CASSSTSGPHNYEQYF. In DNA form, the CDR3 reads TGTGCCAGCAGCTCCACTAGCGGCCCTCATAACTACGAGCAGTACTTC.

This chain links TRBV5-1 with TRBJ1-3, with a tentative D call TRBD1 (5 bases). Germline values: CDR1 SGHRS, CDR2 YFSETQ. Trimming took 4 bases from V and 2 from J, leaving 13 bases between them. The CDR3 is 15 residues long. The chain's CDR3 is CASSPNPGTGNTIYF. The CDR3 bases are TGCGCCAGCAGCCCCAACCCAGGGACTGGAAACACCATATATTTT.

The chain is built from TRBV28 and TRBJ2-2; 12 nucleotides align to TRBD2. The CDR3 extends over 13 amino acids. With V trimmed by 6 bases and J by 7 bases, 0 bases remained unmatched. CDR1 MDHEN and CDR2 SYDVKM come from the germline V gene. The CDR3 coding sequence is TGTGCCAGCAGGACTAGCGGGAGCGGGGAGCTGTTTTTT. Translation: CASRTSGSGELFF.

The rearrangement links TRBV5-1 to TRBJ2-1, with D possibly called TRBD1 or TRBD2 (5 bases each). Trimming pared 4 bases from V and 15 bases from J, leaving 20 bases between. Looked up from germline, CDR1 is SGHRS and CDR2 is YFSETQ. The CDR3 has 13 residues. CDR3 nucleotides: TGCGCCAGCAGCACGGGACCGGAGGTGGTTCGGTTCTTC. As protein: CASSTGPEVVRFF.

The chain has TRBV11-3 and TRBJ2-5; D may be TRBD1 (6 bases). Germline loops: CDR1 SGHNT, CDR2 YENEEA. The CDR3 runs to 15 residues. Trimming shortened V by 0 bases and J by 5 bases, and 13 bases separated the two germline ends. The chain's CDR3 is CASSLDGGVRETQYF. DNA for the CDR3: TGTGCCAGCAGCTTAGATGGGGGCGTCCGTGAGACCCAGTACTTC. The full variable domain, rest sourced from reference TRBV11-3 and TRBJ2-5, is EAGVVQSPRYKIIEKKQPVAFWCNPISGHNTLYWYLQNLGQGPELLIRYENEEAVDDSQLPKDRFSAERLKGVDSTLKIQPAELGDSAVYLCASSLDGGVRETQYFGPGTRLLVL.

The V gene is TRBV10-3, the J gene TRBJ2-4; D uncertain. The V gene's germline CDR1 is ENHRY and CDR2 SYGVKD. The length of the CDR3 is 15 residues. The V end was cut by 4 bases, the J end by 6 bases, with 16 bases between. CDR3 loop: CAISVNDLGPNIQYF. In DNA, the CDR3 is TGTGCCATCAGTGTAAACGACCTGGGCCCAAACATTCAGTACTTC.

The V call is TRBV2, the J call TRBJ2-7; 8 bases align to TRBD1. V shed 4 bases and J 6 bases; nucleotides not matched to a gene: 5. The CDR3 is 13 residues long. The germline gives CDR1 SNHLY, CDR2 FYNNEI. The CDR3 region has the DNA TGTGCCAGCAGTGGTCAGGGGGCTGGCGAGCAGTACTTC. This encodes CASSGQGAGEQYF.

The chain combines TRBV27 with TRBJ2-5; D may match TRBD1 or TRBD2 (5 bases each). The CDR3 has 15 residues. V was trimmed by 6 bases and J by 6 bases, leaving 20 bases between them. Germline V CDR1 and CDR2: MNHEY, SMNVEV (reference sequence). As DNA, the CDR3 is TGTGCCAGCAGCCTACGGGACGGGTCGAGACAGACCCAGTACTTC. Protein sequence: CASSLRDGSRQTQYF.